The 13 T cell receptor beta chains reported below all come from one sample, sequenced in a study of blood T cells in healthy people across ages. Alongside a J-beta primer mix, a sample-barcoded 5' primer served in a second PCR lasting 7 to 11 cycles. TCRdb re-derived calls from the 5' RACE reads in MiXCR, one entry per CDR3 protein. Among around 800,000 distinct CDR3 sequences, under 30% were seen once, and the ten largest hold around 3%. These data were likewise used in another study, on T cells of mothers and their children.

The sequencing input was blood. The receptors here all came from a boy aged 10-17 years in good health.

This chain uses TRBV5-1 with TRBJ1-4; D unclear. V dropped 4 bases and J dropped 6 bases, with 16 bases sitting between them. This CDR3 has 15 amino acids. The germline CDR1 and CDR2 sequences are SGHRS and YFSETQ. The CDR3 sequence is CASSLGLVTDEKLFF. DNA of the CDR3: TGCGCCAGCAGCCTGGGTTTAGTTACTGATGAAAAACTGTTTTTT. Full variable domain (rest looked up from reference TRBV5-1 and TRBJ1-4): KAGVTQTPRYLIKTRGQQVTLSCSPISGHRSVSWYQQTPGQGLQFLFEYFSETQRNKGNFPGRFSGRQFSNSRSEMNVSTLELGDSALYLCASSLGLVTDEKLFFGSGTQLSVL.

This clonotype has more than one count but fewer than ten. The J gene is TRBJ1-4, the V gene TRBV7-8, with a possible D match to TRBD1 (5 bases). Trimming took off 5 bases at V and 5 bases at J, with 21 bases between the two ends. This CDR3 spans 17 amino acids. The germline V gene has CDR1 SGHVS and CDR2 FQNEAQ. The CDR3 bases are TGTGCCAGCAGCCTGGCAGGGATGGGGTCGGTAAATGAAAAACTGTTTTTT. Translating it yields CASSLAGMGSVNEKLFF.

This clonotype appeared a few times. V is TRBV12-3 or TRBV12-4 and J is TRBJ2-1, with D hard to call. This CDR3 contains 14 residues. The V gene lost 3 bases and the J gene lost 1 base, with 7 bases spanning the gap. In nucleotides, the CDR3 is TGTGCCAGCAGTTTGACGACTTCCTACAATGAGCAGTTCTTC. Residues: CASSLTTSYNEQFF.

This chain uses TRBV12-3 or TRBV12-4 with TRBJ2-5, with D uncertain. The V and J ends lost 7 bases and 5 bases respectively, with 17 bases between them. This CDR3 spans 14 amino acids. The CDR3 region has the DNA TGTGCCAGCACACCGAAGCCCCACGGGGAGACCCAGTACTTC. Translating it yields CASTPKPHGETQYF.

The rearrangement links TRBV7-3 to TRBJ2-1; D unresolved. The CDR3 consists of 15 residues. CDR1 is SGHTA and CDR2 is FQGTGA in the germline V gene. The ends were cut back, 1 base at V and 4 bases at J, with 11 bases in the middle. DNA for the CDR3: TGTGCCAGCAGCTTAAGTTTCGGGTCTTACAATGAGCAGTTCTTC. Translating it yields CASSLSFGSYNEQFF.

This clonotype has ten or more counts. V usage is TRBV6-5 and J usage is TRBJ1-4; no definite D call. The CDR3 sequence is 15 residues long. Germline assignment: CDR1 MNHEY and CDR2 SVGAGI. V dropped 4 bases and J dropped 0 bases, with 9 bases sitting between them. In DNA form, the CDR3 reads TGTGCCAGCAGTTCCGTTGGGGCAACTAATGAAAAACTGTTTTTT. It is translated as CASSSVGATNEKLFF.

This clonotype was observed a handful of times. V usage is TRBV5-4 and J usage is TRBJ2-5, with D tentatively TRBD2 (6 bases). The J call may be in error: the DNA end matches TRBJ2-1 better. Germline V lookup: CDR1 SGHNT, CDR2 YYREEE (reference sequence). CDR3 length: 14 amino acids. The CDR3 reads CASSRNGGNNEQFF. The CDR3 DNA sequence: TGTGCCAGCAGCCGTAACGGGGGAAACAATGAGCAGTTCTTC.

This clonotype showed up just a few times. The rearrangement joins TRBV10-2 to TRBJ1-6; TRBD1 aligns across 7 bases. The CDR3 is 14 amino acids. V lost 5 bases to trimming and J lost 7 bases; unmatched junction nucleotides: 5. Germline V CDR1 and CDR2: WSHSY, SAAADI. CDR3: CASSKDRANSPLHF. The CDR3 DNA reads as TGCGCCAGCAGTAAAGACAGGGCGAATTCACCCCTCCACTTT.

The chain uses TRBV6-5 and TRBJ2-1; 9 positions match TRBD1. The CDR3 is 14 amino acids. Germline assignment: CDR1 MNHEY and CDR2 SVGAGI. V lost 2 bases to trimming and J lost 9 bases; unmatched junction nucleotides: 5. CDR3: CASSYGTGFGEQFF. DNA for the CDR3: TGTGCCAGCAGTTACGGGACAGGGTTTGGTGAGCAGTTCTTC.

V gene TRBV12-5 combines with J gene TRBJ1-2, with D maybe TRBD1 (6 bases). This CDR3 comprises 12 residues. The germline gives CDR1 LGHNT, CDR2 FRNRAP. V was clipped by 4 bases and J by 7 bases, with 10 bases between them. The CDR3 protein is CASGSYRAGYTF. In DNA, the CDR3 is TGTGCTAGTGGTTCATACAGGGCTGGCTACACCTTC.

This clonotype was observed a handful of times. The CDR3 here is CASSGDYLAKNIQYF. CDR3 sequence (DNA): TGTGCCAGCAGTGGAGATTACCTAGCCAAAAACATTCAGTACTTC. The rearrangement uses TRBV7-9 and TRBJ2-4; D gene ambiguous. Looked up from germline, CDR1 is SEHNR and CDR2 is FQNEAQ (reference sequence). CDR3 length equals 15 residues. Trimming took off 6 bases at V and 0 bases at J, with 12 bases between the two ends. The full variable domain, in which reference TRBV7-9 and TRBJ2-4 provide the parts outside the CDR3, is DTGVSQNPRHKITKRGQNVTFRCDPISEHNRLYWYRQTLGQGPEFLTYFQNEAQLEKSRLLSDRFSAERPKGSFSTLEIQRTEQGDSAMYLCASSGDYLAKNIQYFGAGTRLSVL.

CDR3 sequence (DNA): TGCGCCAGCAGCCCGGGGACAACGGTAAACACTGAAGCTTTCTTT. Its translation: CASSPGTTVNTEAFF. J is TRBJ1-1 and V is TRBV5-1, with D perhaps matching TRBD1 (6 bases). The CDR3 extends over 15 amino acids. Per the germline V gene, CDR1 is SGHRS and CDR2 is YFSETQ. Trimming took off 4 bases at V and 2 bases at J, with 15 bases between the two ends.

The gene calls are TRBV29-1 and TRBJ2-7; D is perhaps TRBD2 (5 bases). Germline CDR1 is SQVTM and CDR2 is ANQGSEA. V lost 2 bases, J lost 4 bases, and 6 bases lay in between. This CDR3 spans 11 amino acids. The CDR3 reads CSVEREYEQYF. The CDR3 DNA reads TGCAGCGTTGAAAGGGAGTACGAGCAGTACTTC.